Presented here are 11 T cell receptor beta chains from one specimen sequenced in a study of technical replicates of blood from several donors. Using immunoSEQ multiplex PCR, the repertoire was profiled, and TCRdb retains in-frame clones only, with some absent. The profile shows under 80,000 clones, approximately 97% of them singletons. The sample taken for sequencing was T cells isolated from PBMCs. These receptors came from a human donor in good health.

V and J are TRBV4-1 and TRBJ1-3; D is possibly TRBD1 (5 bases). The CDR3 runs to 17 residues. V was cut by 0 bases and J by 4 bases, with 16 bases left in between. In germline, CDR1 is MGHRA, CDR2 YSYEKL. The CDR3: CASSQDRRREAGNTIYF. For the CDR3, the DNA is TGCGCCAGCAGCCAAGATCGGCGCAGGGAAGCGGGAAACACCATATATTTT.

This chain links TRBV5-1 with TRBJ2-5; the D gene is possibly TRBD1 (6 bases). The germline V gene has CDR1 SGHRS and CDR2 YFSETQ. The CDR3 has 15 residues. V shed 4 bases and J shed 1 base, with 14 bases lying between them. The CDR3 DNA reads TGCGCCAGCAGCCCCTGGACAGTCTCCCAAGAGACCCAGTACTTC. Encoded protein: CASSPWTVSQETQYF.

V and J are TRBV27 and TRBJ2-1, with 9 nucleotides matching TRBD2. V dropped 5 bases and J dropped 3; count of bases not matched to a gene: 17. The CDR3 totals 19 residues. CDR1 is MNHEY, CDR2 SMNVEV, per germline (reference sequence). The CDR3 is CASSRVSRGGLAIYNEQFF. In nucleotides, the CDR3 is TGTGCCAGCAGTCGAGTTTCCAGGGGGGGACTAGCCATCTACAATGAGCAGTTCTTC.

Details on this clone: The junction departs from germline at one end; a sequencing error may be responsible. The chain carries TRBV7-9 and TRBJ2-7, with 8 bases matching TRBD2. This CDR3 has 16 residues. Germline CDR1 is SEHNR and CDR2 is FQNEAQ (reference sequence). DNA for the CDR3: TGTGCCAGCAGCGTAGCGGGGAGTACGCTAACCTACGAGCAGTACTTC. As protein: CASSVAGSTLTYEQYF.

The J gene is TRBJ1-3, the V gene TRBV28; 8 nucleotides agree with TRBD1. Germline V gene data show CDR1 as MDHEN and CDR2 as SYDVKM. The CDR3 length is 13 residues. V trimming: 3 bases; J trimming: 8 bases; junction bases outside the gene matches: 3. The CDR3 region is CASSLDRAYTIYF. The DNA for the CDR3 is TGTGCCAGCAGTTTGGACAGGGCTTACACCATATATTTT. The entire variable domain, with the rest obtained from reference TRBV28 and TRBJ1-3, is as follows: DVKVTQSSRYLVKRTGEKVFLECVQDMDHENMFWYRQDPGLGLRLIYFSYDVKMKEKGDIPEGYSVSREKKERFSLILESASTNQTSMYLCASSLDRAYTIYFGEGSWLTVV.

V is TRBV11-3 and J is TRBJ2-7; D is perhaps TRBD1 (6 bases). The CDR3 has 17 residues. V shed 4 bases and J shed 4 bases, with 23 bases lying between them. In germline, CDR1 is SGHNT, CDR2 YENEEA. This CDR3 reads CASSSGTSTSGSYEQYF. The CDR3 nucleotides read TGTGCCAGCAGCTCTGGGACATCGACGTCAGGGTCGTACGAGCAGTACTTC.

This chain uses TRBV6-1 with TRBJ1-5, with unresolved D. Trimming took 7 bases from V and 1 from J, leaving 5 bases between them. The CDR3 is made up of 12 amino acids. CDR1 and CDR2 (germline): MNHNS, SASEGT. CDR3 amino acids: CASNRSNQPQHF. In DNA, the CDR3 is TGTGCCAGCAATCGGAGCAATCAGCCCCAGCATTTT.

The gene calls are TRBV4-1 and TRBJ1-3; possible D gene TRBD1, 6 bases. Germline assignment: CDR1 MGHRA and CDR2 YSYEKL. CDR3 length: 15 residues. The V end lost 3 bases, the J end lost 7 bases, and 16 bases lay between the germline ends. CDR3 sequence: CASSQGVQGENTIYF. The CDR3 nucleotides are TGCGCCAGCAGCCAGGGGGTACAGGGAGAGAACACCATATATTTT.

The rearrangement uses TRBV9 and TRBJ1-1; D might be TRBD1 (6 bases). CDR3 length: 13 amino acids. V was pared by 0 bases and J by 5 bases, with 8 bases between. The V gene's germline CDR1 is SGDLS and CDR2 YYNGEE. The CDR3 is CASSVEGVTEAFF. CDR3 DNA: TGTGCCAGCAGCGTAGAGGGGGTTACTGAAGCTTTCTTT.

This chain joins TRBV5-6 and TRBJ1-2, with D possibly TRBD1 on 6 matching bases. Per the germline V gene, CDR1 is SGHDT and CDR2 is YYEEEE. Trimming pared 4 bases from V and 4 bases from J, leaving 11 bases between. CDR3 length: 13 amino acids. CDR3 nucleotide sequence: TGTGCCAGCAGCCCTGACAGGACCTATGGCTACACCTTC. It translates to CASSPDRTYGYTF.

V gene TRBV4-1 combines with J gene TRBJ2-1; 9 bases are shared with TRBD1. Germline trimming cut 3 bases from V and 4 bases from J; bases unmatched to any gene: 7. CDR3 length: 16 amino acids. CDR1 is MGHRA and CDR2 is YSYEKL in the germline V gene. The chain's CDR3 is CASSHPRDRDYNEQFF. CDR3 bases: TGCGCCAGCAGCCACCCCCGGGACAGGGATTACAATGAGCAGTTCTTC.